The 5 T cell receptor beta chains presented below share a single source sample, sequenced in a study of OX40 agonist ivuxolimab in advanced cancers. Repertoires were generated with immunoSEQ multiplex PCR, while TCRdb's copy carries only in-frame clones and drops some. Of about 68,000 clones detected, 86% appear once; the ten largest clones hold approximately 7%. This sample comprised CD4+ or CD8+ T cells sorted from blood, obtained in a trial of the OX40 agonist ivuxolimab. These receptors were taken from an adult with an advanced solid tumor such as melanoma, head and neck, liver or kidney cancer.

V and J are TRBV7-6 and TRBJ1-2; no clear D gene. Deletions cut 5 bases from V and 2 bases from J, with 9 bases between. The CDR3 totals 13 residues. Germline CDR1 SGHVS, CDR2 FNYEAQ. Here the CDR3 DNA reads TGTGCCAGCAGCCCGGACGGAAACTATGGCTACACCTTC. This encodes CASSPDGNYGYTF.

The V gene is TRBV5-1, the J gene TRBJ1-1; D is unresolved. Trimming removed 4 bases at V and 3 bases at J, with 10 bases between. The length of the CDR3 is 13 residues. CDR1 SGHRS and CDR2 YFSETQ come from the germline V gene. The DNA for the CDR3 is TGCGCCAGCAGCCCTAGGTGGGACACTGAAGCTTTCTTT. Translation gives CASSPRWDTEAFF.

The chain has TRBV14 and TRBJ1-1; 11 nucleotides agree with TRBD1. The V and J ends lost 4 bases and 6 bases, in that order; junction bases with no gene match: 10. The CDR3 runs 16 residues. CDR1 and CDR2 from the germline V gene are SGHDN and FVKESK. CDR3 nucleotides: TGTGCCAGCAGCCGAGCGGACAGGGGGCAGTCTGCTGAAGCTTTCTTT. This encodes CASSRADRGQSAEAFF. Using reference TRBV14 and TRBJ1-1 for the parts outside the CDR3, the full variable domain is EAGVTQFPSHSVIEKGQTVTLRCDPISGHDNLYWYRRVMGKEIKFLLHFVKESKQDESGMPNNRFLAERTGGTYSTLKVQPAELEDSGVYFCASSRADRGQSAEAFFGQGTRLTVV.

The rearrangement uses TRBV11-2 and TRBJ2-6, with 8 bases identical to TRBD1. V lost 8 bases, J lost 2 bases, and 8 bases stayed unmatched. Germline V gene lookup returns CDR1 SGHAT and CDR2 FQNNGV. The CDR3 length is 16 residues. For the CDR3, the DNA is TGTGCCAGCTTCGGGACAGGAGGGACTGGGGCCAACGTCCTGACTTTC. This sequence encodes CASFGTGGTGANVLTF.

This clone was seen only once. CDR3 loop: CASTRREAPYEQYF. The CDR3 nucleotides are TGTGCCAGTACGAGGCGGGAGGCCCCCTACGAGCAGTACTTC. The chain recombines TRBV19 with TRBJ2-7; 8 positions agree with TRBD2. With V trimmed by 7 bases and J by 2 bases, 7 bases remained unmatched. This CDR3 has 14 residues. Germline CDR1 LNHDA, CDR2 SQIVND (reference sequence).